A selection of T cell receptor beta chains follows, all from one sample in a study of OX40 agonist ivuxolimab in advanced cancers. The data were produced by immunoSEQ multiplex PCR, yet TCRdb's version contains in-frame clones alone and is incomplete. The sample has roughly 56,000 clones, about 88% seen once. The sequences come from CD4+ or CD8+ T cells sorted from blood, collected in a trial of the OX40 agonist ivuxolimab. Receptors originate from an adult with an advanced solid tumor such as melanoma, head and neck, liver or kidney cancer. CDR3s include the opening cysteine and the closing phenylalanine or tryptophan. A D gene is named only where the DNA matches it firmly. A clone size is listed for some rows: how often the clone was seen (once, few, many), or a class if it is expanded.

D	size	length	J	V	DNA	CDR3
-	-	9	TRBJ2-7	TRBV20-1	TGCAGTGCGGGTCCCGAGCAGTACTTC	CSAGPEQYF
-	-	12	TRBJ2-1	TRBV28	TGTGCCAGCAGTTTATACTCGGGGGAGCAGTTCTTC	CASSLYSGEQFF
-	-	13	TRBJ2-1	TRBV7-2	TGTGCCAGCAGCCCACCCTCATGGGATGAGCAGTTCTTC	CASSPPSWDEQFF
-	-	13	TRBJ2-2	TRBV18	TGTGCCAGCCCTGAGTCGGAAACCGGGGAGCTGTTTTTT	CASPESETGELFF
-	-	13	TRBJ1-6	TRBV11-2	TGTGCCAGCAGCTTAGATCGGAATTCACCCCTCCACTTT	CASSLDRNSPLHF
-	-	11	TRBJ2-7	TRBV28	TGTGCCAGCAGTTTAGGTCACGAGCAGTACTTC	CASSLGHEQYF
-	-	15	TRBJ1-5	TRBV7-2	TGTGCCAGCAGCTTAGAGTTAGGGGGCAATCAGCCCCAGCATTTT	CASSLELGGNQPQHF
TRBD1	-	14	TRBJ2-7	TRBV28	TGTGCCAGCAGCTCCGACAGGGGATCCTACGAGCAGTACTTC	CASSSDRGSYEQYF
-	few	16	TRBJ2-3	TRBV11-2	TGTGCCAGCAGCTCTTACAGAGACGTCCGCACAGATACGCAGTATTTT	CASSSYRDVRTDTQYF
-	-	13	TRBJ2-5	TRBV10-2	TGCGCCAGCACATCAGGGGCGGAAGAGACCCAGTACTTC	CASTSGAEETQYF
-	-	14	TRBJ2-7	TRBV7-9	TGTGCCAGCAGCTTTGGGGGGTTCGGCTACGAGCAGTACTTC	CASSFGGFGYEQYF